A selection of T cell receptor beta chains follows, all from one sample in a study of beta chain features in type 1 diabetes. The assay was immunoSEQ multiplex PCR, and TCRdb's table has in-frame clones only and misses some. The table has about 410,000 clones, around 13% seen once; the top ten hold roughly 0.038%. Material for sequencing was naive CD4+ T cells from blood. Receptor source: a man aged 30 to 39 in good health. The CDR3 runs from the conserved cysteine through the conserved F or W. The D gene is left open where the match is weak. Rows may omit the clone size; those that give it use once, few, many or a size class.

j_call: TRBJ2-3
d_call: TRBD1
clone_size: .
v_call: TRBV6-4
cdr3_nt: TGTGCCAGCAGAGACAGGGGGCACACAGATACGCAGTATTTT
cdr3_aa: CASRDRGHTDTQYF

j_call: TRBJ2-2
d_call: .
clone_size: few
v_call: TRBV25-1
cdr3_nt: TGTGCCAGCAGCCCTACGCTGATGGCGAACACCGGGGAGCTGTTTTTT
cdr3_aa: CASSPTLMANTGELFF

j_call: TRBJ2-5
d_call: .
clone_size: .
v_call: TRBV30
cdr3_nt: TGTGCCTGGAGTAGGGGCCAAGAGACCCAGTACTTC
cdr3_aa: CAWSRGQETQYF

j_call: TRBJ2-1
d_call: .
clone_size: .
v_call: TRBV11-2
cdr3_nt: TGTGCCAGCAGGCAATTACGGAAAAGCTCCTACAATGAGCAGTTCTTC
cdr3_aa: CASRQLRKSSYNEQFF

j_call: TRBJ2-5
d_call: TRBD2
clone_size: few
v_call: TRBV7-2
cdr3_nt: TGTGCCAGCAGCACCCGACTAGCGGGGGACCAAGAGACCCAGTACTTC
cdr3_aa: CASSTRLAGDQETQYF

j_call: TRBJ2-1
d_call: TRBD1
clone_size: few
v_call: TRBV5-1
cdr3_nt: TGCGCCAGCAGCTTGGGGACAGGGGTTATAAATGAGCAGTTCTTC
cdr3_aa: CASSLGTGVINEQFF

j_call: TRBJ2-3
d_call: .
clone_size: .
v_call: TRBV7-9
cdr3_nt: TGTGCCAGCCGACGGGGCAGGGTAGGAACAGATACGCAGTATTTT
cdr3_aa: CASRRGRVGTDTQYF

j_call: TRBJ1-5
d_call: .
clone_size: once
v_call: TRBV30
cdr3_nt: TGTGCCTGGAGTGTAAGAGGGCTCGGGGCGCCCCAGCATTTT
cdr3_aa: CAWSVRGLGAPQHF

j_call: TRBJ1-6
d_call: TRBD1
clone_size: few
v_call: TRBV7-2
cdr3_nt: TGTGCCAGCAGCTCGACAGGGCCGGGTTCACCCCTCCACTTT
cdr3_aa: CASSSTGPGSPLHF

j_call: TRBJ2-2
d_call: TRBD2
clone_size: few
v_call: TRBV4-3
cdr3_nt: TGCGCCAGCAGCCTCGGACTAGCGGTTAACACCGGGGAGCTGTTTTTT
cdr3_aa: CASSLGLAVNTGELFF

j_call: TRBJ1-3
d_call: .
clone_size: .
v_call: TRBV9
cdr3_nt: TGTGCCAGCAGCCCAGACGTCGGGACAAAGGGCAGAGTTGGAAACACCATATATTTT
cdr3_aa: CASSPDVGTKGRVGNTIYF

j_call: TRBJ2-1
d_call: TRBD2
clone_size: few
v_call: TRBV19
cdr3_nt: TGTGCCAGTAGTAATCCATATAGCGGGATCCGGACAACCCATGAGCAGTTCTTC
cdr3_aa: CASSNPYSGIRTTHEQFF

j_call: TRBJ2-3
d_call: .
clone_size: .
v_call: TRBV18
cdr3_nt: TGTGCCAGCTCAAAAAGGACGGATGGAGATACGCAGTATTTT
cdr3_aa: CASSKRTDGDTQYF

j_call: TRBJ2-1
d_call: TRBD2
clone_size: few
v_call: TRBV5-6
cdr3_nt: TGTGCCAGCAGCCCACTAGCGGGGGGGAACAATGAGCAGTTCTTC
cdr3_aa: CASSPLAGGNNEQFF

j_call: TRBJ2-5
d_call: .
clone_size: .
v_call: TRBV30
cdr3_nt: TGTGCCTGGAGCCCCGGACTATACCAAGAGACCCAGTACTTC
cdr3_aa: CAWSPGLYQETQYF

j_call: TRBJ2-3
d_call: .
clone_size: .
v_call: TRBV5-6
cdr3_nt: TGTGCCAGCAGCCAACAGTTGTCGGGGCCCCGTACAGATACGCAGTATTTT
cdr3_aa: CASSQQLSGPRTDTQYF

j_call: TRBJ1-1
d_call: .
clone_size: few
v_call: TRBV14
cdr3_nt: TGTGCCAGCAGTCCGGGTTATGTAGCTTTCTTT
cdr3_aa: CASSPGYVAFF

j_call: TRBJ1-1
d_call: TRBD1
clone_size: few
v_call: TRBV30
cdr3_nt: TGTGCCTGGAAACGACAGGGGAACACTGAAGCTTTCTTT
cdr3_aa: CAWKRQGNTEAFF

j_call: TRBJ2-7
d_call: .
clone_size: .
v_call: TRBV6-5
cdr3_nt: TGTGCCAGCAGTTACCCGCCTTCCTACGAGCAGTACTTC
cdr3_aa: CASSYPPSYEQYF

j_call: TRBJ2-3
d_call: .
clone_size: few
v_call: TRBV6-6
cdr3_nt: TGTGCCAGCAGTTGGGGCGGAAACACAGATACGCAGTATTTT
cdr3_aa: CASSWGGNTDTQYF

j_call: TRBJ2-5
d_call: .
clone_size: .
v_call: TRBV5-1
cdr3_nt: TGCGCCAGCAGTCGACAAGAGACCCAGTACTTC
cdr3_aa: CASSRQETQYF

j_call: TRBJ2-6
d_call: TRBD1
clone_size: few
v_call: TRBV5-6
cdr3_nt: TGTGCCAGCAGCTCCTGGACAGGGGGCGCCCCTGGGGCCAACGTCCTGACTTTC
cdr3_aa: CASSSWTGGAPGANVLTF

j_call: TRBJ2-1
d_call: .
clone_size: .
v_call: TRBV7-2
cdr3_nt: TGTGCCAGCAGCTTACAGGTGCGGAATGAGCAGTTCTTC
cdr3_aa: CASSLQVRNEQFF

j_call: TRBJ2-1
d_call: .
clone_size: few
v_call: TRBV15
cdr3_nt: TGTGCCACCAGGGGGGGTGTCGACCGCCATGAGCAGTTCTTC
cdr3_aa: CATRGGVDRHEQFF

j_call: TRBJ2-3
d_call: .
clone_size: few
v_call: TRBV7-2
cdr3_nt: TGTGCCAGCAGCTTAGTTAGGCCGACAGATACGCAGTATTTT
cdr3_aa: CASSLVRPTDTQYF

j_call: TRBJ1-1
d_call: .
clone_size: .
v_call: TRBV5-4
cdr3_nt: TGTGCCAGCAGCTCTGCGACGAGTCTGAACACTGAAGCTTTCTTT
cdr3_aa: CASSSATSLNTEAFF

j_call: TRBJ2-5
d_call: .
clone_size: few
v_call: TRBV7-2
cdr3_nt: TGTGCCAGCAGCTTTCAAGCGGGCCTAGCCCAAGAGACCCAGTACTTC
cdr3_aa: CASSFQAGLAQETQYF

j_call: TRBJ2-3
d_call: TRBD2
clone_size: .
v_call: TRBV5-1
cdr3_nt: TGCGCCAGCAGCTTGACTAGCGGGGGGGCCGTGGATACGCAGTATTTT
cdr3_aa: CASSLTSGGAVDTQYF

j_call: TRBJ1-2
d_call: TRBD1
clone_size: .
v_call: TRBV6-1
cdr3_nt: TGTGCCAGCAGGGGGACAGCTAACTATGGCTACACCTTC
cdr3_aa: CASRGTANYGYTF

j_call: TRBJ2-1
d_call: .
clone_size: few
v_call: TRBV4-3
cdr3_nt: TGCGCCAGCAGCCAAGACTCCCGGTTTGAGCAGTTCTTC
cdr3_aa: CASSQDSRFEQFF

j_call: TRBJ2-1
d_call: .
clone_size: few
v_call: TRBV30
cdr3_nt: TGTGCCTGGACCTCCGGGAGCCCCGCAGGGGAGCAGTTCTTC
cdr3_aa: CAWTSGSPAGEQFF

j_call: TRBJ2-1
d_call: .
clone_size: few
v_call: TRBV18
cdr3_nt: TGTGCCAGCTCACCACGGAGCGGCCCTTCAGGCAATGAGCAGTTCTTC
cdr3_aa: CASSPRSGPSGNEQFF

j_call: TRBJ2-2
d_call: .
clone_size: .
v_call: TRBV6-6
cdr3_nt: TGTGCCAGCAGTTACCCCAGAGGCGCCGGGGAGCTGTTTTTT
cdr3_aa: CASSYPRGAGELFF

j_call: TRBJ1-5
d_call: .
clone_size: .
v_call: TRBV9
cdr3_nt: TGTGCCAGCAGCGTAGGCGCAGGGGACCAGCCCCAGCATTTT
cdr3_aa: CASSVGAGDQPQHF

j_call: TRBJ2-3
d_call: .
clone_size: .
v_call: TRBV30
cdr3_nt: TGTGCCTGGACGGGGACTACGCAGTATTTT
cdr3_aa: CAWTGTTQYF

j_call: TRBJ2-1
d_call: .
clone_size: .
v_call: TRBV4-3
cdr3_nt: TGCGCCAGCAGCCAAGCCGCTCTCAATGAGCAGTTCTTC
cdr3_aa: CASSQAALNEQFF

j_call: TRBJ2-1
d_call: .
clone_size: .
v_call: TRBV7-9
cdr3_nt: TGTGCCAGCAGCCTCAGGAGGAATGAGCAGTTCTTC
cdr3_aa: CASSLRRNEQFF

j_call: TRBJ2-2
d_call: .
clone_size: .
v_call: TRBV6-4
cdr3_nt: TGTGCCAGCAGCCCACGGGCCGCTTCCAGGGAGCTGTTTTTT
cdr3_aa: CASSPRAASRELFF

j_call: TRBJ1-1
d_call: .
clone_size: few
v_call: TRBV7-3
cdr3_nt: TGTGCCAGCAGCTTTGGGGGAAACACTGAAGCTTTCTTT
cdr3_aa: CASSFGGNTEAFF

j_call: TRBJ2-2
d_call: TRBD2
clone_size: .
v_call: TRBV9
cdr3_nt: TGTGCCAGCAGCGTAGGAACTAGCGGGGGCACGAACACCGGGGAGCTGTTTTTT
cdr3_aa: CASSVGTSGGTNTGELFF

j_call: TRBJ2-3
d_call: .
clone_size: .
v_call: TRBV18
cdr3_nt: TGTGCCAGCTCACCACCGAATAAGGGGGGGTCTAGCACAGATACGCAGTATTTT
cdr3_aa: CASSPPNKGGSSTDTQYF